The 3 T cell receptor beta chains reported below all come from one sample, sequenced in a study of T cells in Graves' hyperthyroidism and ophthalmopathy. RNA transcripts yielded amplified TCR beta CDR3 regions. A set of HTBI primers served as the primers for a first-round RT-PCR of the TCR CDR3. TCRdb independently ran MiXCR on the multiplex PCR reads; one entry per CDR3 protein. This table has approximately 610,000 distinct CDR3 sequences, roughly 17% appearing once. Specimen: blood. These receptors were obtained from a young woman with Graves' hyperthyroidism.

This clonotype has more than one count but fewer than ten. V usage is TRBV3-1 and J usage is TRBJ1-2; a possible D gene is TRBD1 (5 bases). Trimming cost V 1 base and J 2 bases, with 11 bases left between them. The CDR3 length is 15 residues. Germline CDR1 reads LGHDT; CDR2 reads YNNKEL (reference sequence). The CDR3 loop reads CASSQGGGVNYGYTF. CDR3 nucleotide sequence: TGTGCCAGCAGCCAAGGTGGAGGGGTGAACTATGGCTACACCTTC.

This clonotype was counted ten times or more. This chain links TRBV3-1 with TRBJ2-5, with D unresolved. Per the germline V gene, CDR1 is LGHDT and CDR2 is YNNKEL (reference sequence). Trimming left V 2 bases short and J 3 bases short, with 16 bases between. The CDR3 runs 16 residues. The CDR3 DNA reads TGTGCCAGCAGCCAAATGTTGAGTTCGACCGAAGAGACCCAGTACTTC. Residues: CASSQMLSSTEETQYF.

The V call is TRBV2, the J call TRBJ2-3; 10 bases map to TRBD2. The length of the CDR3 is 18 residues. Germline lookup yields CDR1 SNHLY and CDR2 FYNNEI. V gave up 6 bases and J gave up 4 bases; unmatched junction bases: 16. Here the CDR3 DNA reads TGTGCCAGCAGCCTTACCCCTCCTAGCGGGAGTTGGCCAGATACGCAGTATTTT. Translated, it gives CASSLTPPSGSWPDTQYF. Combining the CDR3 with reference TRBV2 and TRBJ2-3 gives the whole variable domain EPEVTQTPSHQVTQMGQEVILRCVPISNHLYFYWYRQILGQKVEFLVSFYNNEISEKSEIFDDQFSVERPDGSNFTLKIRSTKLEDSAMYFCASSLTPPSGSWPDTQYFGPGTRLTVL.